The 19 T cell receptor beta chains presented below share a single source sample, sequenced in a study of breast tumors, draining lymph nodes, adjacent tissues. Axillary draining lymph nodes of breast cancer patients supplied the node samples. One entry per CDR3 protein, called by TCRdb with MiXCR from the multiplex PCR reads. The table has about 230,000 distinct CDR3 sequences, about 30% seen once. Sequenced input: axillary lymph node tissue. These receptors came from a female donor with breast cancer. Some clones in this sample may be carry-over from other donors' samples.

The gene calls are TRBV10-3 and TRBJ1-4; D unclear. Per the germline V gene, CDR1 is ENHRY and CDR2 is SYGVKD. This CDR3 region has 14 residues. With 3 bases removed from V and 8 bases from J, the gap between germline ends came to 13 bases. This CDR3 reads CAISDAAGREKLFF. The CDR3 nucleotides read TGTGCCATCAGTGATGCAGCGGGAAGGGAAAAACTGTTTTTT.

Many counts were recorded for this clonotype. V is TRBV5-1 and J is TRBJ1-6, with 7 bases matching TRBD1. The V and J ends lost 2 bases and 5 bases, in that order; junction bases with no gene match: 7. The CDR3 is 16 amino acids. Germline CDR1 reads SGHRS; CDR2 reads YFSETQ. CDR3 in DNA: TGCGCCAGCAGCTTCCAGGGGGATCCTAATAATTCACCCCTCCACTTT. This sequence encodes CASSFQGDPNNSPLHF.

Of note for this clonotype: The germline gene is not matched at one end of the junction; a read error may be the cause. The chain couples TRBV30 to TRBJ2-1; TRBD2 is a possible D gene (6 bases). In germline, CDR1 is GTSNPN, CDR2 SVGIG (reference sequence). The CDR3 sequence is 12 residues long. Written as DNA, the CDR3 is TGTGCCTGGAGCGACGGGAGCAATCAGCAGTTCTTC. This translates into CAWSDGSNQQFF.

This clonotype was seen only once. The rearrangement uses TRBV2 and TRBJ2-7; D gene uncertain. Germline V gene sequence: CDR1 SNHLY, CDR2 FYNNEI. The germline V and J ends were trimmed by 6 bases and 4 bases, with 16 bases remaining between them. The CDR3 sequence is 14 residues long. The CDR3 is CASSGIWIGYEQYF. The CDR3, as DNA: TGTGCCAGCAGCGGTATATGGATTGGTTACGAGCAGTACTTC.

This clonotype was observed at least ten times. V and J are TRBV11-3 and TRBJ2-7; D uncertain. Germline CDR1 SGHNT, CDR2 YENEEA. The CDR3 is 13 residues long. With 2 bases removed from V and 0 bases from J, the gap between germline ends came to 5 bases. The CDR3 sequence is CASSLPSSYEQYF. For the CDR3, the DNA is TGTGCCAGCAGCTTACCTAGCTCCTACGAGCAGTACTTC.

The genes are TRBV28 and TRBJ2-5, with D perhaps matching TRBD2 (6 bases). CDR3 size: 12 residues. V was cut by 8 bases and J by 3 bases, with 10 bases left in between. Germline V gives CDR1 MDHEN, CDR2 SYDVKM. CDR3 bases: TGTGCCAGCTTTTCGGGGGAAGAGACCCAGTACTTC. Translated: CASFSGEETQYF.

This clonotype was counted many times. The rearrangement joins TRBV4-1 to TRBJ2-3; D is ambiguous. Trimming cost V 0 bases and J 2 bases, with 9 bases left between them. The CDR3 runs to 15 residues. Germline lookup yields CDR1 MGHRA and CDR2 YSYEKL. Here the CDR3 DNA reads TGCGCCAGCAGCCAAGAAAGTAGGGTCACAGATACGCAGTATTTT. Amino acid sequence: CASSQESRVTDTQYF.

This clonotype was found a few times. A read error may be the cause here, since a much bigger clone is one base away. The CDR3 DNA is TGCAGTGCTGGAGCAGGGGGTCCGAAACCGCCCCAGCATTTT. It specifies CSAGAGGPKPPQHF. The gene calls are TRBV20-1 and TRBJ1-5; 7 nucleotides match TRBD1. The CDR3 loop spans 14 amino acids. The germline V gene encodes CDR1 DFQATT and CDR2 SNEGSKA (reference sequence). J lost 9 bases, V lost 5 bases, and 13 bases had no gene match.

There are a few counts of this clonotype. The gene calls are TRBV6-2 or TRBV6-3 and TRBJ2-6, with TRBD1 matching over 7 bases. Per the germline V gene, CDR1 is MNHEY and CDR2 is SVGEGT. V was clipped by 5 bases and J by 2 bases; unmatched bases: 6. The CDR3 contains 16 residues. This CDR3 reads CASSLPTGTGANVLTF. The CDR3 DNA is TGTGCCAGCAGTCTCCCGACAGGGACTGGGGCCAACGTCCTGACTTTC.

At least ten counts were recorded for this clonotype. This chain joins TRBV19 and TRBJ2-3; no clear D. V shed 4 bases and J shed 0 bases, with 11 bases lying between them. Germline V gives CDR1 LNHDA, CDR2 SQIVND (reference sequence). The CDR3 sequence is 15 residues long. This CDR3 reads CASSRLQRSTDTQYF. The CDR3 DNA follows: TGTGCCAGTAGTAGGCTCCAGCGTAGCACAGATACGCAGTATTTT.

This clonotype occurred a few times. This may stem from a read error, because a much larger clone lies one nucleotide away. V gene TRBV20-1 combines with J gene TRBJ2-7; D possibly matches TRBD1 or TRBD2 (7 bases each). There are 14 residues in the CDR3. V was clipped by 3 bases and J by 6 bases, with 18 bases between them. Germline-derived CDR1 and CDR2 are DFQATT and SNEGSKA (reference sequence). The CDR3 reads CSARRQGGGSEQYF. The CDR3 nucleotides read TGCAGTGCTAGGCGACAGGGAGGGGGCTCCGAGCAGTACTTC.

This clonotype has just a few counts. A much larger clone is a single base away; this may be a read error. The rearrangement links TRBV11-1 to TRBJ2-5; 7 positions agree with TRBD1. J lost 7 bases, V lost 5 bases, and 7 bases had no gene match. CDR1 is SGHAT and CDR2 is FQDESV in the germline V gene (reference sequence). There are 13 residues in the CDR3. The CDR3 DNA sequence: TGTGCCAGCAGCGAACAGGGGCGGCCGACCCAGTACTTC. The encoded protein is CASSEQGRPTQYF.

In its sample, this clonotype was seen many times. This chain uses TRBV10-2 with TRBJ2-6, with TRBD1 identical over 8 bases. The germline V gene encodes CDR1 WSHSY and CDR2 SAAADI. The CDR3 contains 15 residues. After removal of 4 bases from V and 1 base from J, the junction contained 0 bases not matched to a gene. The CDR3 nucleotides are TGCGCCAGCAGTGGACAGGGGTCTGGGGCCAACGTCCTGACTTTC. The encoded protein is CASSGQGSGANVLTF.

The chain employs TRBV28 and TRBJ2-5; 7 nucleotides match TRBD1. V trimming: 2 bases; J trimming: 6 bases; junction bases outside the gene matches: 6. CDR1 and CDR2 (germline): MDHEN, SYDVKM. The CDR3 contains 14 residues. The CDR3 DNA sequence: TGTGCCAGCAGTTTACGGGGACAGAGGAAGACCCAGTACTTC. Protein: CASSLRGQRKTQYF.

This chain connects TRBV15 to TRBJ2-3, with 14 bases matching TRBD2. CDR1 and CDR2 (germline): LNHNV, YYDKDF (reference sequence). The CDR3 covers 18 residues. Trimming took 0 bases from V and 11 from J; bases not matched to a gene: 13. CDR3 in DNA: TGTGCCACCAGCAGAGATCTAGGGGGGACTAGCGGGAGCGGTGAGCAGTATTTT. Amino acids: CATSRDLGGTSGSGEQYF.

This clonotype has at least ten counts. The rearrangement uses TRBV27 and TRBJ2-3; 7 bases match TRBD1. Germline V CDR1 and CDR2: MNHEY, SMNVEV (reference sequence). CDR3 length: 15 amino acids. V lost 6 bases to trimming and J lost 8 bases; unmatched junction nucleotides: 14. The DNA for the CDR3 is TGTGCCAGCAGGGAACCGGACAGGCCAAGAGTTACGCAGTATTTT. Amino acids: CASREPDRPRVTQYF.

This clonotype has at least ten counts. The rearrangement joins TRBV12-3 or TRBV12-4 to TRBJ1-5, with 9 bases aligning to TRBD1. This CDR3 comprises 16 residues. V shed 5 bases and J 1 base; nucleotides not matched to a gene: 6. The CDR3 DNA follows: TGTGCCAGCAGTCTCAGGACAGGGGCGAGCAATCAGCCCCAGCATTTT. Translated: CASSLRTGASNQPQHF.

In its sample, this clonotype was seen many times. This chain connects TRBV29-1 to TRBJ2-4; 10 positions match TRBD1. Germline V gene data show CDR1 as SQVTM and CDR2 as ANQGSEA. This CDR3 region has 14 residues. The J segment lost 2 bases and the V segment lost 6 bases, leaving 4 bases of the junction unmatched. The CDR3 nucleotides read TGCAGCGTGGGACAGGGGTGGTCCAAAAACATTCAGTACTTC. It encodes CSVGQGWSKNIQYF.

The rearrangement uses TRBV28 and TRBJ2-6, with unresolved D. The V end was cut by 5 bases, the J end by 5 bases, with 16 bases between. The germline V gene has CDR1 MDHEN and CDR2 SYDVKM. The CDR3 contains 16 residues. The CDR3 here is CASSPRAVLWANVLTF. CDR3 DNA: TGTGCCAGCAGTCCCCGGGCTGTGCTCTGGGCCAACGTCCTGACTTTC.